This T cell receptor (beta chain) is from a study of cytomegalovirus exposure and HLA in healthy donors. Study conclusions and caveats: Compared with the roughly 700-donor mean, an Asian-associated ancestry cluster reportedly had fewer N-insertions, according to a later analysis. According to an earlier analysis, most TCR beta V segments yielded productive rearrangements about 90% or about 30% of the time. Researchers left out some V segments, among them TRBV6-2 and TRBV6-3, as indistinguishable. The study had only CMV serostatus as immune exposure information.

In germline, CDR1 is MDHEN, CDR2 SYDVKM. V lost 2 bases and J lost 0; bases outside the gene matches: 12. The CDR3 extends over 19 amino acids. PCR employed 60 Vbeta and 13 Jbeta primers. Some clones are missing from TCRdb's copy, which holds only in-frame ones; the method was immunoSEQ multiplex PCR. The data show around 130,000 clones, with approximately 70% seen just once and 6% to 8% held by the top ten. As to this clone: Its target is not known.

Material for sequencing was PBMCs. This chain connects TRBV28 to TRBJ1-2, with 10 bases lining up with TRBD1. The receptor comes from a woman aged 55-70 years in good health and CMV-seronegative. CDR3 loop: CASSLPLSSGQGANYGYTF. The CDR3 region has the DNA TGTGCCAGCAGTTTACCCCTGTCATCCGGACAGGGGGCTAACTATGGCTACACCTTC.